This T cell receptor beta chain is from a study of cytomegalovirus exposure and HLA in healthy donors. Study-wide context: Membership in the Caucasian-associated ancestry cluster was found for about 80% of approximately 380 genotyped donors. Overall study findings and caveats: Per a prior analysis, the majority of TCR beta V segments were productive roughly 90% or roughly 30% of the time. Per published accounts, TCR beta sequences correctly predicted the HLA-A and HLA-B alleles of most subjects. According to the study, 150 to 200 TCR beta chains were cytomegalovirus-associated.

PCR involved 60 Vbeta and 13 Jbeta primers. TCRdb keeps only in-frame clones here, not all; method: immunoSEQ multiplex PCR. There are about 130,000 clones in the sample; 76% occur only once, and less than 2% lies in the top ten. V shed 7 bases and J 8 bases; nucleotides not matched to a gene: 9. Per the germline V gene, CDR1 is SGHRS and CDR2 is YFSETQ. This CDR3 comprises 13 residues. As regards this clone: What it recognizes is unknown.

The chain joins TRBV5-1 to TRBJ1-2, with TRBD1 matching 9 bases. The clonotype comes from a man aged 45 to 65 in good health and CMV-seronegative. Sequencing used PBMCs. The CDR3 protein is CASFRDRAGGYTF. CDR3 in DNA: TGCGCCAGCTTCCGGGACAGGGCTGGAGGCTACACCTTC.